The clone carrying this T cell receptor (beta chain) occurred a few times. Each donor's blood draw was roughly 9.8 milliliters of peripheral blood. The CDR3 loop spans 15 amino acids. V lost 3 bases, J lost 2 bases, and 8 bases stayed unmatched. Germline V CDR1 and CDR2: DFQATT, SNEGSKA (reference sequence). The data were taken from a study of blood T cells in healthy people across ages. Study-wide context: Per every two T cells, about one barcoded beta molecule was captured by template switching.

Alongside a J-beta primer mix, a sample-barcoded 5' primer served in a second PCR lasting about 7 to 11 cycles. Per sample, CDR3-containing paired-end reads numbered at least 2.5 million. TCRdb redid the calling of the 5' RACE reads with MiXCR, one entry per CDR3 protein. Of about 640,000 distinct CDR3 sequences in the sample, 45% to 65% are singletons; the top ten hold over 30%. The source material was blood. V usage is TRBV20-1 and J usage is TRBJ1-2; 8 positions agree with TRBD1. The receptor was derived from a man aged 60-69 years in good health. In DNA, the CDR3 is TGCAGTGCTAGCCCCGCGGACAGGGTGAACTATGGCTACACCTTC. The encoded protein is CSASPADRVNYGYTF.